This paragraph reports one T cell receptor (beta chain). This entry comes from a study of Ad26.COV2.S vaccination and SARS-CoV-2 variants. Generated by immunoSEQ multiplex PCR, the TCRdb table keeps only in-frame clones and is missing some. Of some 180,000 clones listed, around nine tenths are singletons. Trimming cost V 4 bases and J 2 bases, with 19 bases left between them. This CDR3 spans 16 amino acids. Germline assignment: CDR1 SGHRS and CDR2 YFSETQ. The sample here was peripheral blood, taken after recovery from COVID-19. The chain joins TRBV5-1 to TRBJ2-7, with D possibly matching TRBD2 (5 bases). The clonotype was recovered from a human donor who had recovered from COVID-19. The CDR3 here is CASSHQPHGEAYEQYF. Here the CDR3 DNA reads TGCGCCAGCAGCCATCAACCTCACGGGGAAGCCTACGAGCAGTACTTC. Using reference TRBV5-1 and TRBJ2-7 for the parts outside the CDR3, the full variable domain is KAGVTQTPRYLIKTRGQQVTLSCSPISGHRSVSWYQQTPGQGLQFLFEYFSETQRNKGNFPGRFSGRQFSNSRSEMNVSTLELGDSALYLCASSHQPHGEAYEQYFGPGTRLTVT.